This T cell receptor beta chain was sequenced during a study of shared clonotypes between healthy human individuals. Assay: immunoSEQ multiplex PCR; the TCRdb copy retains only in-frame clones and omits some. The repertoire consists of hundreds of thousands of clones, with about 80% occurring once and the leading ten covering about 11%. Trimming at V came to 7 bases and at J to 5 bases, leaving 10 bases not matched to a gene. Germline CDR1 is MDHEN and CDR2 is SYDVKM. This CDR3 spans 15 amino acids. The specimen was PBMCs. V gene TRBV28 combines with J gene TRBJ2-1; 8 nucleotides agree with TRBD1. The origin of this receptor is a woman between 35 and 50 years old in good health. Some clones in this sample may be carry-over from other donors' samples. The DNA of the CDR3 is TGTGCCAGCAATACCATGGACAGGGCCCACAATGAGCAGTTCTTC. Translating gives CASNTMDRAHNEQFF.